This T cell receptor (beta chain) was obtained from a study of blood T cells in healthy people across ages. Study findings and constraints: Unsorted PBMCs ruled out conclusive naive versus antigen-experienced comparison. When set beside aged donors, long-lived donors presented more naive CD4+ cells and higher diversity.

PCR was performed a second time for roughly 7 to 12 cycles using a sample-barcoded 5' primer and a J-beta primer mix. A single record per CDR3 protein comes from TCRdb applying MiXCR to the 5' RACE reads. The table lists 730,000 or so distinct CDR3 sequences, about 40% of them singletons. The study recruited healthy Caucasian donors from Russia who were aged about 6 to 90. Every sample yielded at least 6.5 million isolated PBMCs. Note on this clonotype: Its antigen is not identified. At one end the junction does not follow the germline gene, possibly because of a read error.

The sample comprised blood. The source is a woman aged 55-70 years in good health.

DNA of the CDR3: TGTGCCAGCAGCATCGGATATTACAATAAGCAGTTCTTC. Protein sequence: CASSIGYYNKQFF. The chain carries TRBV25-1 and TRBJ2-1, with D uncertain. The CDR3 is 13 amino acids. Germline loops: CDR1 MGHDK, CDR2 SYGVNS.